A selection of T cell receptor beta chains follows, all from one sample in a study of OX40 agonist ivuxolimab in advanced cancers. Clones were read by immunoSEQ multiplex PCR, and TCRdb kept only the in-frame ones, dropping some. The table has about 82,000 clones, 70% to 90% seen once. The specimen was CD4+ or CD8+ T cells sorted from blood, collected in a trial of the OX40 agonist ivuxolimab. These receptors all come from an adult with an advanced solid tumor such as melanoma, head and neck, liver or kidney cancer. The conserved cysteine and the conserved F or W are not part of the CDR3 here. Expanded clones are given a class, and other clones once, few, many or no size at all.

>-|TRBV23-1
ASSLTDTQY
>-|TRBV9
ASSVGPTGELF
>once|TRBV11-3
ASSPGDSGPYNEQF
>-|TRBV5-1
ASKVAGGPYEQY
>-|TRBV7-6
ASSPDSRALVQDEQF
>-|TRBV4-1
ASSLPGTQGTVGTQY
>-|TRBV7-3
ASSRAITDTQY
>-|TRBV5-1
ASSLFGGGEKLF
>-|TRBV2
ASTGTAGNTIY
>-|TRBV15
ATSRGRGAVRGYNEQF